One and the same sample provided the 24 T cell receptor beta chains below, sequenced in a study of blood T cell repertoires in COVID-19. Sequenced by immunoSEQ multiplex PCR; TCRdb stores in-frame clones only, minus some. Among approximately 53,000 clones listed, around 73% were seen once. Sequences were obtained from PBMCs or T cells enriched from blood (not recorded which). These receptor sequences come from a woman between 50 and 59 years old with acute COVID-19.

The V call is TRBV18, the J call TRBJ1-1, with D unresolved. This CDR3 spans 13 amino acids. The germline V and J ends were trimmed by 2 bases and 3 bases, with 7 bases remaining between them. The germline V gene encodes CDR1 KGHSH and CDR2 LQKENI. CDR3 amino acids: CASSPNADTEAFF. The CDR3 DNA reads TGTGCCAGCTCACCAAATGCGGACACTGAAGCTTTCTTT.

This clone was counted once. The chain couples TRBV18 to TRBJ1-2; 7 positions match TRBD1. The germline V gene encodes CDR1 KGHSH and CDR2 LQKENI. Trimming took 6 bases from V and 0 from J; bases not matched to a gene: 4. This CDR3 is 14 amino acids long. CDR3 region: CASSKTGSNYGYTF. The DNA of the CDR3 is TGTGCCAGCTCGAAGACAGGGTCTAACTATGGCTACACCTTC.

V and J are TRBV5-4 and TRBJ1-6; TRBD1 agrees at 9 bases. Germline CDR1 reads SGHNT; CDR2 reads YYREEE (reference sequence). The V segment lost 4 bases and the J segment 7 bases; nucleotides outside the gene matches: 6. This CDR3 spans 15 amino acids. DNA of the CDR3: TGTGCCAGCAGCACCCTAGGGACAGGGAATTCACCCCTCCACTTT. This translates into CASSTLGTGNSPLHF.

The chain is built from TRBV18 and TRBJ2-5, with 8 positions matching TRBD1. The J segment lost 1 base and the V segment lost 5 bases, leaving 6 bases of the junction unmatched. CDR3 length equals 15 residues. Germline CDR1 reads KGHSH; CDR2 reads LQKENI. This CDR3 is CASSSWTGPQETQYF. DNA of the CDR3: TGTGCCAGCTCATCTTGGACAGGGCCCCAAGAGACCCAGTACTTC.

The CDR3 region has the DNA TGTGCCAGCCTATCCGGGACAACCTCGGGTGAGCAGTTCTTC. Amino acid sequence: CASLSGTTSGEQFF. This chain joins TRBV28 and TRBJ2-1, with TRBD1 as a possible D gene (6 bases). The V gene's germline CDR1 is MDHEN and CDR2 SYDVKM. The CDR3 is 14 amino acids. Trimming cost V 8 bases and J 9 bases, with 20 bases left between them.

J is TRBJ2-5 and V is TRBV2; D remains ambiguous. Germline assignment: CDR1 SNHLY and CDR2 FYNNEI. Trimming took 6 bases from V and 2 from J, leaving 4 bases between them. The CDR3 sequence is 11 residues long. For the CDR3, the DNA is TGTGCCAGCAGATATCAAGAGACCCAGTACTTC. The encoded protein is CASRYQETQYF.

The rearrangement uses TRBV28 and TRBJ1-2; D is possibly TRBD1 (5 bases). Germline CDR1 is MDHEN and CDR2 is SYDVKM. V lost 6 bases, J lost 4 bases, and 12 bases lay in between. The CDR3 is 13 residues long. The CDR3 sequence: CASRHDRAYGYTF. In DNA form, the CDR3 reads TGTGCCAGCAGACACGACAGAGCCTATGGCTACACCTTC.

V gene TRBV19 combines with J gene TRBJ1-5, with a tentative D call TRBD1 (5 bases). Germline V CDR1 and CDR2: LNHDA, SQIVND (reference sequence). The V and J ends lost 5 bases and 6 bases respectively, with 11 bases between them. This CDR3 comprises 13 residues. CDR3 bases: TGTGCCAGTAGTCAGGGTAAGAGTCAGCCCCAGCATTTT. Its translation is CASSQGKSQPQHF.

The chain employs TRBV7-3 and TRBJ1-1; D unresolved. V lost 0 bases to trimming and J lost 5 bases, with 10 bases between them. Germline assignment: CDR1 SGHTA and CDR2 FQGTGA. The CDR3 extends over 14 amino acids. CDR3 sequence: CASSLTSSGTEAFF. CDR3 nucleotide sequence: TGTGCCAGCAGCTTAACGAGTTCCGGTACTGAAGCTTTCTTT.

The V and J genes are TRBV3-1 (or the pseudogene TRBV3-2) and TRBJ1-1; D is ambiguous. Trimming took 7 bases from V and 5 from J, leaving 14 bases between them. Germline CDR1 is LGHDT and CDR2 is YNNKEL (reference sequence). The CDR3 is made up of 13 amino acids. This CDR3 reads CASTLAPRTEAFF. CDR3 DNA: TGTGCCAGCACCCTAGCGCCGAGGACTGAAGCTTTCTTT.

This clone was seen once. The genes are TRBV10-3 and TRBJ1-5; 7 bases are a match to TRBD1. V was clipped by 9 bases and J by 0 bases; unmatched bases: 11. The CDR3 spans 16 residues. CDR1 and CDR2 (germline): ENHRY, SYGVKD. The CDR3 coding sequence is TGTGCCATTTTCCCGGGACAGTCCTATAGCAATCAGCCCCAGCATTTT. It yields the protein CAIFPGQSYSNQPQHF.

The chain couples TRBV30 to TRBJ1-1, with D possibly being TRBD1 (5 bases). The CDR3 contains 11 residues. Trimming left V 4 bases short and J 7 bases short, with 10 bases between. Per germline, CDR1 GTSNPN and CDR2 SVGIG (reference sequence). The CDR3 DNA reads TGTGCCTGGAAGGAACAGGTTGAAGCTTTCTTT. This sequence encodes CAWKEQVEAFF.

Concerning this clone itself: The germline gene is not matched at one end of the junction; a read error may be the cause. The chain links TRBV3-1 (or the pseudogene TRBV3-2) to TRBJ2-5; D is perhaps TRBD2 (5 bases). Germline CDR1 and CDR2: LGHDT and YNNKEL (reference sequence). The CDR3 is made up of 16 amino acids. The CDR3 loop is CASSQDLARNGETQYF. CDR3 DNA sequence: TGTGCCAGCAGTCAAGACCTAGCCCGCAACGGAGAGACCCAGTACTTC.

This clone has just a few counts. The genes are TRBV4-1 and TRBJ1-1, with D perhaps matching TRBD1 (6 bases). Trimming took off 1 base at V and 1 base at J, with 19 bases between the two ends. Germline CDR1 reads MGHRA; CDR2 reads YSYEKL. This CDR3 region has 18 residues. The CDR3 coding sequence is TGCGCCAGCAGCCAAGCGACCCTCTGGGGCAGGGGGAACACTGAAGCTTTCTTT. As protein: CASSQATLWGRGNTEAFF.

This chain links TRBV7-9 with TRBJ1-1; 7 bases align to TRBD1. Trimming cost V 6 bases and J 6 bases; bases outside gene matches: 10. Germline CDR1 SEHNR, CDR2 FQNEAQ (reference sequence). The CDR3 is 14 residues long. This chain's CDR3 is CASRIDRVSAEAFF. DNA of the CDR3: TGTGCCAGCAGGATCGACAGGGTGTCTGCTGAAGCTTTCTTT.

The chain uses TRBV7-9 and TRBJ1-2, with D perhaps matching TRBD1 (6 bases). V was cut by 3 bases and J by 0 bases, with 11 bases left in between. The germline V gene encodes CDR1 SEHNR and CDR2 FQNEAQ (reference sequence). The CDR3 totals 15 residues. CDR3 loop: CASSLGAGANYGYTF. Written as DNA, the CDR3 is TGTGCCAGCAGCTTGGGTGCAGGGGCTAACTATGGCTACACCTTC.

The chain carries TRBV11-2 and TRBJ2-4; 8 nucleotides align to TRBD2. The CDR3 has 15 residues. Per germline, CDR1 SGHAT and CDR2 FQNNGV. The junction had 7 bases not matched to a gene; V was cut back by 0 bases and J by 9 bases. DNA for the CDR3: TGTGCCAGCAGCTTAGATCCGGGGGGGCTTGGCATTCAGTACTTC. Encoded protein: CASSLDPGGLGIQYF.

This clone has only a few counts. The CDR3 loop reads CASSSTSGGNEQFF. The CDR3 region has the DNA TGTGCCAGCAGCTCGACCTCAGGGGGCAATGAGCAGTTCTTC. V gene TRBV7-3 combines with J gene TRBJ2-1; 7 nucleotides align to TRBD1. The CDR3 has 14 residues. Germline CDR1 SGHTA, CDR2 FQGTGA. V dropped 4 bases and J dropped 6; count of bases not matched to a gene: 6.

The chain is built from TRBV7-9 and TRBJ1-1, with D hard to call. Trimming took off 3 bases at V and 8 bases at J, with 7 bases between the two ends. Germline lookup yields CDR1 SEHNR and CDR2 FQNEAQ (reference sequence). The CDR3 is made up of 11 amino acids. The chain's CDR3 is CASSLSSEAFF. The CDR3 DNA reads TGTGCCAGCAGCTTGAGCTCCGAAGCTTTCTTT.

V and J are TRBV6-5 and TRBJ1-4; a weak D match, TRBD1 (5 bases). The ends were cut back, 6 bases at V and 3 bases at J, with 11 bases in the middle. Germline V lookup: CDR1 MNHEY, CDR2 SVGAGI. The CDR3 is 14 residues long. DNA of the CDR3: TGTGCCAGCAGCAGGGATTTGGCTAATGAAAAACTGTTTTTT. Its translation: CASSRDLANEKLFF.

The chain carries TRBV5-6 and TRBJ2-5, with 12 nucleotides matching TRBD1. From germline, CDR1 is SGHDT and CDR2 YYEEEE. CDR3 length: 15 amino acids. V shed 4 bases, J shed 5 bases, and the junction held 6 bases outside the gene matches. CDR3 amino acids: CASSAGTGGLETQYF. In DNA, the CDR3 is TGTGCCAGCAGCGCCGGGACAGGGGGCTTGGAGACCCAGTACTTC.

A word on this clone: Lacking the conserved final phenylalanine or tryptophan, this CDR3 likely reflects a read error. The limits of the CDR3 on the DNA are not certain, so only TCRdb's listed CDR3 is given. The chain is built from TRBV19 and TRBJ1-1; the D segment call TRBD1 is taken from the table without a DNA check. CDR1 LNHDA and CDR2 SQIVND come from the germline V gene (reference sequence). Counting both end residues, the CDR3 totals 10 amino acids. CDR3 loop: CASSPIQGEV.

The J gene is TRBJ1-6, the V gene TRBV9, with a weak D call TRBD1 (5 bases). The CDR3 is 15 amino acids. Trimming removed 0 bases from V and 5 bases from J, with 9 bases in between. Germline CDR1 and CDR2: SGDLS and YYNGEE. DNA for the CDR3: TGTGCCAGCAGCGTAGAGGGGAGGGATAATTCACCCCTCCACTTT. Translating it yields CASSVEGRDNSPLHF.

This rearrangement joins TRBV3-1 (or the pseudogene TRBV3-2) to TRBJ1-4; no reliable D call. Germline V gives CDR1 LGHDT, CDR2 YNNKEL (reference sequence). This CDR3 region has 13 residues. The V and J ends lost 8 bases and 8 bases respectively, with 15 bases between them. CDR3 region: CASLNQEGEKLFF. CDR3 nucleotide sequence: TGTGCCAGCTTAAACCAGGAGGGCGAAAAACTGTTTTTT.